One and the same sample provided the 3 T cell receptor beta chains below, sequenced in a study of human T cells and chemical hapten exposure. Noted time point: pre-sensitization, week 0. As to treatment: therapeutic diphenylcyclopropenone sensitization with weekly scalp DPC. TCRdb used MiXCR to reprocess the RACE reads, holding one entry per CDR3 protein. The table shows about 120,000 distinct CDR3 sequences, with approximately 15% occurring only once. The sample in question was whole blood, obtained in connection with sensitization to the hapten diphenylcyclopropenone (DPC). These TCRs come from a woman in her late teens or twenties with alopecia areata. Some clones in this sample may be carry-over from other donors' samples.

This clonotype was picked up many times. The CDR3 loop is CASSLPGTSMHTQYF. The CDR3 DNA is TGTGCCAGCAGCTTACCAGGGACTAGCATGCATACGCAGTATTTT. V and J are TRBV7-9 and TRBJ2-3; the match to TRBD2 covers 9 bases. The length of the CDR3 is 15 residues. The junction had 7 bases not matched to a gene; V was cut back by 2 bases and J by 7 bases. Germline values: CDR1 SEHNR, CDR2 FQNEAQ (reference sequence).

The chain couples TRBV7-8 to TRBJ2-2; no clear D. The germline CDR1 and CDR2 sequences are SGHVS and FQNEAQ. This CDR3 comprises 12 residues. The V end was cut by 10 bases, the J end by 3 bases, with 9 bases between. The DNA for the CDR3 is TGTGCCATTGAAACCTACACCGGGGAGCTGTTTTTT. Its protein product is CAIETYTGELFF.

The chain is built from TRBV29-1 and TRBJ1-5, with 8 positions matching TRBD1. V shed 2 bases and J 6 bases; nucleotides not matched to a gene: 3. Germline CDR1 SQVTM, CDR2 ANQGSEA. This CDR3 comprises 13 residues. CDR3 protein: CSVEQGAGQPQHF. The CDR3 nucleotides are TGCAGCGTTGAACAGGGGGCAGGTCAGCCCCAGCATTTT.